Following are 30 T cell receptor beta chains from one sample sequenced in a study of blood T cell repertoires in COVID-19. Profiled with immunoSEQ multiplex PCR; TCRdb holds only in-frame clones, not every one. The sample lists about 40,000 clones; around 83% were seen once. The sample consisted of peripheral blood. The receptors originated from a woman aged 55-75 years with acute or convalescent COVID-19.

This clone was observed a few times. CDR3 loop: CASSLDRNRDEQYF. The CDR3, as DNA: TGCGCCAGCAGCTTGGACCGGAACAGGGACGAGCAGTACTTC. This chain uses TRBV5-1 with TRBJ2-7; D perhaps matches TRBD1 (6 bases). CDR1 SGHRS and CDR2 YFSETQ come from the germline V gene. The CDR3 is 14 amino acids. The V end was cut by 0 bases, the J end by 5 bases, with 12 bases between.

The chain carries TRBV12-5 and TRBJ2-2; 10 bases are shared with TRBD2. After removal of 1 base from V and 5 bases from J, the junction contained 1 base not matched to a gene. Germline CDR1 and CDR2: LGHNT and FRNRAP. The CDR3 runs 15 residues. In DNA form, the CDR3 reads TGTGCTAGTGGTTTGGGAGCGGGGGGGACCGGGGAGCTGTTTTTT. It yields the protein CASGLGAGGTGELFF.

This chain uses TRBV28 with TRBJ1-6, with D hard to call. Trimming removed 2 bases at V and 1 base at J, with 15 bases between. Germline CDR1 MDHEN, CDR2 SYDVKM. This CDR3 has 18 residues. DNA of the CDR3: TGTGCCAGCAGTTTAACGACTCCCGCTAGGTCCTATAATTCACCCCTCCACTTT. Translated, it gives CASSLTTPARSYNSPLHF. Full variable domain (missing parts from reference TRBV28 and TRBJ1-6): DVKVTQSSRYLVKRTGEKVFLECVQDMDHENMFWYRQDPGLGLRLIYFSYDVKMKEKGDIPEGYSVSREKKERFSLILESASTNQTSMYLCASSLTTPARSYNSPLHFGNGTRLTVT.

The chain links TRBV7-2 to TRBJ1-5; D is unclear. The V gene lost 1 base and the J gene lost 3 bases, with 10 bases spanning the gap. From germline, CDR1 is SGHTA and CDR2 FQGNSA. The length of the CDR3 is 15 residues. Written as DNA, the CDR3 is TGTGCCAGCAGCTTAGGGCGAGGATCCAATCAGCCCCAGCATTTT. Residues: CASSLGRGSNQPQHF. Together with reference TRBV7-2 and TRBJ1-5, the CDR3 gives the full variable domain: GAGVSQSPSNKVTEKGKDVELRCDPISGHTALYWYRQSLGQGLEFLIYFQGNSAPDKSGLPSDRFSAERTGGSVSTLTIQRTQQEDSAVYLCASSLGRGSNQPQHFGDGTRLSIL.

The CDR3 DNA reads TGTGCCAGCATTGAGGCCCAGGGGGCCACCTACGAGCAGTACTTC. It codes for CASIEAQGATYEQYF. The V and J genes are TRBV28 and TRBJ2-7, with TRBD1 matching over 8 bases. Trimming cost V 7 bases and J 2 bases; bases outside gene matches: 10. CDR3 length: 15 amino acids. Per germline, CDR1 MDHEN and CDR2 SYDVKM.

The rearrangement joins TRBV9 to TRBJ1-3, with unresolved D. CDR1 is SGDLS and CDR2 is YYNGEE in the germline V gene. The CDR3 is 15 residues long. Trimming pared 2 bases from V and 1 base from J, leaving 10 bases between. The CDR3 DNA sequence: TGTGCCAGCAGCGTCAATCAGATATCTGGAAACACCATATATTTT. Translation: CASSVNQISGNTIYF.

The chain has TRBV5-4 and TRBJ1-5; D gene ambiguous. The CDR3 consists of 14 residues. Germline lookup yields CDR1 SGHNT and CDR2 YYREEE (reference sequence). Trimming stripped 0 bases from V and 6 bases from J, with 10 bases between. In nucleotides, the CDR3 is TGTGCCAGCAGCTTGGCGGGGTTCGGTCAGCCCCAGCATTTT. Protein: CASSLAGFGQPQHF.

The chain employs TRBV4-2 and TRBJ1-2; 7 bases fit TRBD1. Germline values: CDR1 LGHNA, CDR2 YNFKEQ. The junction had 7 bases not matched to a gene; V was cut back by 0 bases and J by 3 bases. The CDR3 extends over 16 amino acids. This CDR3 is CASSQEERGRDYGYTF. The CDR3, as DNA: TGTGCCAGCAGCCAAGAGGAAAGGGGGCGAGACTATGGCTACACCTTC.

This chain links TRBV6-5 with TRBJ1-2; 8 bases are shared with TRBD1. From germline, CDR1 is MNHEY and CDR2 SVGAGI. The V segment lost 7 bases and the J segment 5 bases; nucleotides outside the gene matches: 6. This CDR3 comprises 13 residues. The CDR3 sequence: CASTPTGEYGYTF. CDR3 bases: TGTGCCAGCACCCCGACAGGGGAATATGGCTACACCTTC.

The chain has TRBV19 and TRBJ1-2, with 8 bases fitting TRBD1. Per the germline V gene, CDR1 is LNHDA and CDR2 is SQIVND (reference sequence). Trimming took 8 bases from V and 8 from J; bases not matched to a gene: 10. The CDR3 totals 13 residues. CDR3 sequence (DNA): TGTGCCAGTGAGGGACAGGCAGCAGGAGGCTACACCTTC. Protein: CASEGQAAGGYTF. Looking up the rest from reference TRBV19 and TRBJ1-2 gives the full variable domain: DGGITQSPKYLFRKEGQNVTLSCEQNLNHDAMYWYRQDPGQGLRLIYYSQIVNDFQKGDIAEGYSVSREKKESFPLTVTSAQKNPTAFYLCASEGQAAGGYTFGSGTRLTVV.

The chain has TRBV30 and TRBJ2-1; 12 bases match TRBD2. Trimming at V came to 1 base and at J to 6 bases, leaving 16 bases not matched to a gene. Germline loops: CDR1 GTSNPN, CDR2 SVGIG (reference sequence). The CDR3 spans 19 residues. The CDR3 DNA is TGTGCCTGGAGTGAGGTAAGGCTAGCGGGAGGGCAAAACACCAATGAGCAGTTCTTC. Protein product: CAWSEVRLAGGQNTNEQFF.

This clone has a handful of counts. This sequence joins TRBV19 and TRBJ1-1, with 10 bases aligning to TRBD1. From germline, CDR1 is LNHDA and CDR2 SQIVND (reference sequence). V trimming: 7 bases; J trimming: 4 bases; junction bases outside the gene matches: 9. The CDR3 extends over 15 amino acids. CDR3 residues: CASNRQGAKGTEAFF. CDR3 coding DNA: TGTGCCAGTAACAGACAGGGGGCGAAGGGCACTGAAGCTTTCTTT.

The rearrangement joins TRBV5-6 to TRBJ1-1, with D hard to call. Trimming took 0 bases from V and 11 from J, leaving 8 bases between them. CDR1 is SGHDT and CDR2 is YYEEEE in the germline V gene. The CDR3 extends over 11 amino acids. DNA for the CDR3: TGTGCCAGCAGCTTGGACCTAGAGGCTTTCTTT. Its protein product is CASSLDLEAFF.

The rearrangement joins TRBV2 to TRBJ1-2; no firm D call. Germline V CDR1 and CDR2: SNHLY, FYNNEI. The CDR3 contains 11 residues. Trimming pared 6 bases from V and 7 bases from J, leaving 9 bases between. The CDR3 bases are TGTGCCAGCAGGACTCGGGGTGGCTACACCTTC. It translates to CASRTRGGYTF.

This clone was detected once. J is TRBJ1-2 and V is TRBV27, with 7 bases identical to TRBD1. The germline V gene encodes CDR1 MNHEY and CDR2 SMNVEV (reference sequence). V shed 6 bases and J 3 bases; nucleotides not matched to a gene: 13. The CDR3 spans 16 residues. The DNA of the CDR3 is TGTGCCAGCAGCCCTTTTAAGAGGGGGCGAGACTATGGCTACACCTTC. The encoded protein is CASSPFKRGRDYGYTF.

The rearrangement links TRBV4-1 to TRBJ1-3, with 9 bases aligning to TRBD1. V was clipped by 1 base and J by 3 bases; unmatched bases: 7. This CDR3 is 17 amino acids long. Germline CDR1 MGHRA, CDR2 YSYEKL. The CDR3 is CASSQGGGQGSGNTIYF. DNA of the CDR3: TGCGCCAGCAGCCAAGGGGGGGGACAGGGAAGTGGAAACACCATATATTTT.

The chain employs TRBV12-3 or TRBV12-4 and TRBJ2-7; 7 bases line up with TRBD1. The CDR3 length is 13 residues. V shed 6 bases and J 4 bases; nucleotides not matched to a gene: 6. The CDR3 sequence is CASSRGQVYEQYF. CDR3 nucleotides: TGTGCCAGCAGCCGTGGACAGGTGTACGAGCAGTACTTC.

This clone was observed once. The rearrangement links TRBV19 to TRBJ1-1, with no clear D. CDR3 length: 14 amino acids. In germline, CDR1 is LNHDA, CDR2 SQIVND (reference sequence). Trimming cost V 5 bases and J 2 bases, with 12 bases left between them. For the CDR3, the DNA is TGTGCCAGTAGTCCGGGGAGTTTCAACACTGAAGCTTTCTTT. Protein product: CASSPGSFNTEAFF.

The chain couples TRBV7-3 to TRBJ2-3; D call uncertain. V was cut by 1 base and J by 0 bases, with 8 bases left in between. CDR1 and CDR2 (germline): SGHTA, FQGTGA. The length of the CDR3 is 15 residues. The CDR3 DNA sequence: TGTGCCAGCAGCTTAAGTCGGAGCAGCACAGATACGCAGTATTTT. Encoded protein: CASSLSRSSTDTQYF.

This clone has a handful of counts. The rearrangement links TRBV14 to TRBJ1-6, with D possibly matching TRBD1 (5 bases). Trimming pared 1 base from V and 4 bases from J, leaving 5 bases between. The length of the CDR3 is 14 residues. CDR1 SGHDN and CDR2 FVKESK come from the germline V gene. In DNA, the CDR3 is TGTGCCAGCAGCCAAGGACAGTATAATTCACCCCTCCACTTT. Translation gives CASSQGQYNSPLHF.

J is TRBJ1-5 and V is TRBV3-1 (or the pseudogene TRBV3-2); unclear D gene. The germline gives CDR1 LGHDT, CDR2 YNNKEL (reference sequence). V lost 3 bases, J lost 4 bases, and 7 bases lay in between. This CDR3 has 13 residues. CDR3 bases: TGTGCCAGCAGCCAGGGCGTAAATCAGCCCCAGCATTTT. It translates to CASSQGVNQPQHF.

The J gene is TRBJ1-2, the V gene TRBV5-1, with TRBD1 matching 7 bases. Germline values: CDR1 SGHRS, CDR2 YFSETQ. This CDR3 has 14 residues. V gave up 0 bases and J gave up 5 bases; unmatched junction bases: 4. The chain's CDR3 is CASSLGDSLYGYTF. As DNA, the CDR3 is TGCGCCAGCAGCTTGGGGGACAGCTTATATGGCTACACCTTC. Full variable domain (remainder filled in from reference TRBV5-1 and TRBJ1-2): KAGVTQTPRYLIKTRGQQVTLSCSPISGHRSVSWYQQTPGQGLQFLFEYFSETQRNKGNFPGRFSGRQFSNSRSEMNVSTLELGDSALYLCASSLGDSLYGYTFGSGTRLTVV.

CDR3 amino acids: CASSLSRGLTEAFF. The CDR3, as DNA: TGTGCCAGCAGCTTAAGTCGGGGGTTGACTGAAGCTTTCTTT. The J gene is TRBJ1-1, the V gene TRBV7-3; a possible D gene is TRBD1 (5 bases). Germline CDR1 reads SGHTA; CDR2 reads FQGTGA. This CDR3 contains 14 residues. V lost 1 base, J lost 5 bases, and 11 bases lay in between.

The gene calls are TRBV14 and TRBJ2-7, with a weak D call TRBD2 (5 bases). Per germline, CDR1 SGHDN and CDR2 FVKESK. The CDR3 is 14 residues long. V was shortened by 3 bases and J by 3 bases, with 12 bases between the two germline ends. The CDR3 sequence is CASSHGKGLYEQYF. CDR3 sequence (DNA): TGTGCCAGCAGCCACGGGAAAGGGCTCTACGAGCAGTACTTC.

The chain has TRBV7-6 and TRBJ2-6; 8 nucleotides match TRBD2. There are 16 residues in the CDR3. V trimming: 5 bases; J trimming: 0 bases; junction bases outside the gene matches: 3. Germline V gene sequence: CDR1 SGHVS, CDR2 FNYEAQ. CDR3 sequence: CASSPSGGSGANVLTF. CDR3 coding DNA: TGTGCCAGCAGCCCGAGCGGGGGCTCTGGGGCCAACGTCCTGACTTTC.

This CDR3 reads CASSQGLDEQYF. The DNA of the CDR3 is TGTGCCAGCAGCCAGGGACTAGACGAGCAGTACTTC. The rearrangement links TRBV3-1 (or the pseudogene TRBV3-2) to TRBJ2-7; 8 nucleotides match TRBD2. The junction had 0 bases not matched to a gene; V was cut back by 3 bases and J by 5 bases. The CDR3 has 12 residues. Germline loops: CDR1 LGHDT, CDR2 YNNKEL (reference sequence).

The chain combines TRBV4-1 with TRBJ1-2, with 8 bases matching TRBD1. This CDR3 spans 17 amino acids. V lost 1 base and J lost 8; bases outside the gene matches: 15. The V gene's germline CDR1 is MGHRA and CDR2 YSYEKL. CDR3 amino acids: CASSQVGVWQGARGYTF. The CDR3 DNA is TGCGCCAGCAGCCAAGTTGGGGTCTGGCAGGGGGCTAGGGGCTACACCTTC.

The V call is TRBV11-2, the J call TRBJ2-1; perhaps TRBD1 as D (6 bases). Per germline, CDR1 SGHAT and CDR2 FQNNGV. Trimming took 5 bases from V and 4 from J, leaving 21 bases between them. CDR3 length: 17 amino acids. Here the CDR3 reads CASSPKQGSVAYNEQFF. CDR3 in DNA: TGTGCCAGCAGCCCGAAACAGGGCTCGGTAGCTTACAATGAGCAGTTCTTC.

V usage is TRBV28 and J usage is TRBJ2-7; TRBD1 aligns across 7 bases. This CDR3 has 12 amino acids. Germline CDR1 reads MDHEN; CDR2 reads SYDVKM. The junction had 6 bases not matched to a gene; V was cut back by 7 bases and J by 6 bases. CDR3 DNA sequence: TGTGCCAGCAAAACAGGGGCCCTCGAGCAGTACTTC. Its protein product is CASKTGALEQYF.

The DNA for the CDR3 is TGTGCCAGCAGTCCCGTTACAGGGGGAGCTGAAGCTTTCTTT. Translation: CASSPVTGGAEAFF. The chain uses TRBV6-5 and TRBJ1-1; 8 bases are shared with TRBD1. Germline V gene sequence: CDR1 MNHEY, CDR2 SVGAGI. The CDR3 consists of 14 residues. J gave up 6 bases and V 5 bases, and 8 bases lay outside the gene matches.